This is a list of T cell receptor beta chains from one sample in a study of shared clonotypes between healthy human individuals. Produced via immunoSEQ multiplex PCR; TCRdb's table is partial and in-frame only. Found here are about 680,000 clones, roughly 94% of them singletons; the top ten hold 24%. Sequenced: naive CD8+ T cells sorted from blood. The receptor source for this set is a man aged 30 to 45 in good health. CDR3s include the opening cysteine and the closing phenylalanine or tryptophan. Fields, in order: V gene, clone size, CDR3 protein. A row's size may be missing; if present it is once, few, many or a size class.

V gene: TRBV7-8; clone size: .; CDR3 protein: CASSPRTNQETQYF
V gene: TRBV6-5; clone size: .; CDR3 protein: CASSWAESDTQYF
V gene: TRBV7-9; clone size: few; CDR3 protein: CASSPYSGRASYEQYF
V gene: TRBV28; clone size: once; CDR3 protein: CASSFFGTQIYEQYF
V gene: TRBV29-1; clone size: .; CDR3 protein: CSVTTTSGPYEQYF
V gene: TRBV6-1; clone size: .; CDR3 protein: CASRKDRGNTEAFF
V gene: TRBV15; clone size: .; CDR3 protein: CATSSEDRQVAQPQHF
V gene: TRBV5-1; clone size: once; CDR3 protein: CASRDVYNEQFF
V gene: TRBV6-5; clone size: .; CDR3 protein: CASSYSTGGGGEQYF
V gene: TRBV21-1; clone size: .; CDR3 protein: CASSRYRSGANVLTF
V gene: TRBV11-1; clone size: .; CDR3 protein: CASSLALEAGETNEQFF
V gene: TRBV7-3; clone size: .; CDR3 protein: CASSSTGLAGEDEQFF
V gene: TRBV7-2; clone size: .; CDR3 protein: CASSLVPSGASSYNEQFF
V gene: TRBV19; clone size: .; CDR3 protein: CASSMFGGRLYEQYF
V gene: TRBV27; clone size: .; CDR3 protein: CASHPGTVVGEKLFF
V gene: TRBV28; clone size: .; CDR3 protein: CASSLWTSGSGEQYF
V gene: TRBV6-1; clone size: .; CDR3 protein: CASSEWISGRGTGELFF
V gene: TRBV27; clone size: .; CDR3 protein: CASSLQTGLVEQYF
V gene: TRBV27; clone size: .; CDR3 protein: CASSLTGTTNEQFF
V gene: TRBV7-9; clone size: .; CDR3 protein: CASSSLSEQGRGSTDTQYF
V gene: TRBV27; clone size: .; CDR3 protein: CASSFGGFSGSSDTQYF